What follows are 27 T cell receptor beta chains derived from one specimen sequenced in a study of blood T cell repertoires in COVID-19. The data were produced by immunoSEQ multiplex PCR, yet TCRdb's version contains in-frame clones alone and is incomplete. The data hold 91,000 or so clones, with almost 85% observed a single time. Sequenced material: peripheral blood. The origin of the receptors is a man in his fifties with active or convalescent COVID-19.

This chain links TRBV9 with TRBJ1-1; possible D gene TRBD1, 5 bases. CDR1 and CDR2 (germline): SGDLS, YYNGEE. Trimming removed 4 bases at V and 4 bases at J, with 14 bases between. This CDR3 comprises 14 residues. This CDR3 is CASSPSRGSTEAFF. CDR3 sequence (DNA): TGTGCCAGCAGCCCTAGTAGGGGTTCCACTGAAGCTTTCTTT.

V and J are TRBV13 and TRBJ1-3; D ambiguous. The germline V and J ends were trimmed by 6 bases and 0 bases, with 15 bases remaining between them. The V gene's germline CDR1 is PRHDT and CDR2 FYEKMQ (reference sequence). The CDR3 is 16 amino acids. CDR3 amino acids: CASRIAGASSGNTIYF. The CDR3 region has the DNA TGTGCCAGCAGAATAGCGGGCGCAAGCTCTGGAAACACCATATATTTT.

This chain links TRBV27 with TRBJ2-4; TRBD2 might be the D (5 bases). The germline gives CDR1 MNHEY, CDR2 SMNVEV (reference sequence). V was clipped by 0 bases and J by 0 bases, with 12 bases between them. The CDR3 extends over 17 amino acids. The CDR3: CASSLSRWRLAKNIQYF. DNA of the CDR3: TGTGCCAGCAGTTTATCCCGGTGGAGGCTAGCCAAAAACATTCAGTACTTC.

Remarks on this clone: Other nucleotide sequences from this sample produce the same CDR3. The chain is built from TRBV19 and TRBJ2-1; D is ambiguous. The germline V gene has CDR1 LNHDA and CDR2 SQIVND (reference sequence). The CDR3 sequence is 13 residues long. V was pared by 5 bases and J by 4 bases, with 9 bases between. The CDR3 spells CASSLNRYNEQFF. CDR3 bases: TGTGCCAGTAGTTTGAACAGATACAATGAGCAGTTCTTC.

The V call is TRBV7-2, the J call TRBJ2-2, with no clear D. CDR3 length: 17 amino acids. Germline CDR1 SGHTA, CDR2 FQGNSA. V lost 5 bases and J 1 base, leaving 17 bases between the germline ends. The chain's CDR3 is CASSPLGLLLNTGELFF. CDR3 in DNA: TGTGCCAGCAGCCCTCTAGGCCTCCTCTTGAACACCGGGGAGCTGTTTTTT.

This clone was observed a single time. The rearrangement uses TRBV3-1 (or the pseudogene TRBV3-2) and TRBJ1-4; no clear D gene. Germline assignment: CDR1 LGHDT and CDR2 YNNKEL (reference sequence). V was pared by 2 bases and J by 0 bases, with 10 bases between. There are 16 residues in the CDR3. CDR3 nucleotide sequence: TGTGCCAGCAGCCAACCCCTTGTCTCAACTAATGAAAAACTGTTTTTT. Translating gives CASSQPLVSTNEKLFF.

For the CDR3, the DNA is TGTGCCACCAGTGATTTGCTAACTAGCGGGGAGGATGAGCAGTTCTTC. Its translation: CATSDLLTSGEDEQFF. The chain joins TRBV24-1 to TRBJ2-1; the match to TRBD2 covers 10 bases. The CDR3 runs to 16 residues. Germline CDR1 KGHDR, CDR2 SFDVKD. Trimming at V came to 0 bases and at J to 8 bases, leaving 6 bases not matched to a gene.

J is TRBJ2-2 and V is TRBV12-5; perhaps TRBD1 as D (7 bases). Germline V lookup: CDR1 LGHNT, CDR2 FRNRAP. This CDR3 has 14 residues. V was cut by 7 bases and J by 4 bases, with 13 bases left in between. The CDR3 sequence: CASERQGLTGELFF. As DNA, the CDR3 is TGTGCTAGTGAAAGACAGGGACTCACCGGGGAGCTGTTTTTT.

CDR3 DNA: TGTGCCAGCAGAGCCCGTCACGGGACTAACTATGGCTACACCTTC. Translating it yields CASRARHGTNYGYTF. The chain uses TRBV28 and TRBJ1-2, with no clear D. The CDR3 consists of 15 residues. V was trimmed by 6 bases and J by 0 bases, leaving 14 bases between them. CDR1 and CDR2 from the germline V gene are MDHEN and SYDVKM.

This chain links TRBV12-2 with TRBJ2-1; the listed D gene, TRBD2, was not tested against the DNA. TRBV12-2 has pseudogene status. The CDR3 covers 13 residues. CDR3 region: CASPLDFSNEQFF. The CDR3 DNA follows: TGTGCAAGCCCCCTCGACTTCAGCAATGAGCAGTTCTTC.

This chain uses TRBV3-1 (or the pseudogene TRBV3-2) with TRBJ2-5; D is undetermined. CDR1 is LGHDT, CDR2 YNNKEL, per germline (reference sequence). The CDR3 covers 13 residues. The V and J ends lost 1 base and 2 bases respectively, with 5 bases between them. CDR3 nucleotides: TGTGCCAGCAGCCAAGGAGGTCAAGAGACCCAGTACTTC. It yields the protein CASSQGGQETQYF.

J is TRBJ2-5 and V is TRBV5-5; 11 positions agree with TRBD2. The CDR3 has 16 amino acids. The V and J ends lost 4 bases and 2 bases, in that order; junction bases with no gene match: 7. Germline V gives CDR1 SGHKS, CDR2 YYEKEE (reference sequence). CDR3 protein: CASSLRLAGIQETQYF. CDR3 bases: TGTGCCAGCAGCCTACGACTAGCGGGGATACAAGAGACCCAGTACTTC.

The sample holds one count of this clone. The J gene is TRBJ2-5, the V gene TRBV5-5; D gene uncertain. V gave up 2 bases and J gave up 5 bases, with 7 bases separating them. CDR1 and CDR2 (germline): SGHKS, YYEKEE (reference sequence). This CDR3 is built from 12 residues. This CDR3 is CASSFLRETQYF. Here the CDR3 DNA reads TGTGCCAGCAGCTTCCTCCGGGAGACCCAGTACTTC.

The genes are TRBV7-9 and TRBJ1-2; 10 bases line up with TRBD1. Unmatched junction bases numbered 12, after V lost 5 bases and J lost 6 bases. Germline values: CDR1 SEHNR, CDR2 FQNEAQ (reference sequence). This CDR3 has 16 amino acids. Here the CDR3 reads CASSRTGTGVYNGYTF. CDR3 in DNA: TGTGCCAGCAGCCGAACCGGGACAGGGGTTTACAATGGCTACACCTTC.

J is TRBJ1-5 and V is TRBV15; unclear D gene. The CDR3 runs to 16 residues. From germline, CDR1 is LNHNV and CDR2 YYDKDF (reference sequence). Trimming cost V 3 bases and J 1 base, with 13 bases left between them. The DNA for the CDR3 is TGTGCCACCAGCAGCTCTTGGGCTGGGAGCAATCAGCCCCAGCATTTT. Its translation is CATSSSWAGSNQPQHF.

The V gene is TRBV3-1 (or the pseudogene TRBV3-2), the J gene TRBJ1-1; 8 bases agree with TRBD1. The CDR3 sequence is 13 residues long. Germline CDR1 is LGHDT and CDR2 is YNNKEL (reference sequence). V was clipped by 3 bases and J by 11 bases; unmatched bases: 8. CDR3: CASSHPQGAGAFF. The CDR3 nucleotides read TGTGCCAGCAGCCATCCGCAGGGGGCTGGGGCTTTCTTT.

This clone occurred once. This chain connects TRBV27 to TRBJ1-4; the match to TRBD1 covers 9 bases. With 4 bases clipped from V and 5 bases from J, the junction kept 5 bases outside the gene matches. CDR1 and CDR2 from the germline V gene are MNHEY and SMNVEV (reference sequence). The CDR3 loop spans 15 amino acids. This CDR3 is CASSSKTGGNEKLFF. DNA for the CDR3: TGTGCCAGCAGTTCGAAGACAGGGGGAAATGAAAAACTGTTTTTT. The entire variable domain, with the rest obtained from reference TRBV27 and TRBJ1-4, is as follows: EAQVTQNPRYLITVTGKKLTVTCSQNMNHEYMSWYRQDPGLGLRQIYYSMNVEVTDKGDVPEGYKVSRKEKRNFPLILESPSPNQTSLYFCASSSKTGGNEKLFFGSGTQLSVL.

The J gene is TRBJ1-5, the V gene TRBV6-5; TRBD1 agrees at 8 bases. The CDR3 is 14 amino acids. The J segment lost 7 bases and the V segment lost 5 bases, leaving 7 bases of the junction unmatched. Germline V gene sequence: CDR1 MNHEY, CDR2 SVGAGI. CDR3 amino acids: CASSPNRGSQPQHF. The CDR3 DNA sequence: TGTGCCAGCAGTCCCAACAGGGGGTCCCAGCCCCAGCATTTT.

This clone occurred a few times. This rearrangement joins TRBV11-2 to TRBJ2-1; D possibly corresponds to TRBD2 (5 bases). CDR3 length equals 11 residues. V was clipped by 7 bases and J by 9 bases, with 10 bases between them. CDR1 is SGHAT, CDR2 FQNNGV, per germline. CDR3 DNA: TGTGCCAGCACCCTGGCGGGTGAGCAGTTCTTC. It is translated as CASTLAGEQFF.

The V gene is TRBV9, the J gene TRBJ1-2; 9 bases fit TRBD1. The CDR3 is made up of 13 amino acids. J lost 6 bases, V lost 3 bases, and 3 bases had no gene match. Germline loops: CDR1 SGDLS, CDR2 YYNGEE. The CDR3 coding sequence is TGTGCCAGCAGCGCGCGACAGGGGGATGGCTACACCTTC. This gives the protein CASSARQGDGYTF.

The CDR3: CASSLAGTSQETQYF. For the CDR3, the DNA is TGCGCCAGCAGCTTGGCCGGGACATCCCAAGAGACCCAGTACTTC. The chain uses TRBV5-1 and TRBJ2-5; tentative D call: TRBD1 (6 bases). Germline CDR1 is SGHRS and CDR2 is YFSETQ. V was pared by 0 bases and J by 1 base, with 10 bases between. CDR3 length: 15 residues.

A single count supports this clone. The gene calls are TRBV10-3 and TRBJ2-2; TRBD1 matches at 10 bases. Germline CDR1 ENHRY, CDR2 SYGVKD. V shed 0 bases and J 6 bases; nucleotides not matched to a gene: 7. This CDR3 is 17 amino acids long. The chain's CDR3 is CAISESMGQGKPGELFF. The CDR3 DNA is TGTGCCATCAGTGAGTCGATGGGACAGGGGAAACCCGGGGAGCTGTTTTTT.

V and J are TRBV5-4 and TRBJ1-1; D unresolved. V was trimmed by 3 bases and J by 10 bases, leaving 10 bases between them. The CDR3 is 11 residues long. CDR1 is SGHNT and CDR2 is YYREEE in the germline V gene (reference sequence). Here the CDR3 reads CASSSPPSAFF. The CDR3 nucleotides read TGTGCCAGCAGCTCCCCCCCGTCAGCTTTCTTT.

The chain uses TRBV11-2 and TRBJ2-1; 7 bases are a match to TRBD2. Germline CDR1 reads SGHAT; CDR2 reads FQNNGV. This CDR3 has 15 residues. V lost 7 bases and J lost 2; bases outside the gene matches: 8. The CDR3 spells CASIPGGGPYNEQFF. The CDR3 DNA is TGTGCCAGCATTCCTGGGGGGGGACCCTACAATGAGCAGTTCTTC.

This chain's CDR3 is CASSLGTNNEQFF. The CDR3 nucleotides read TGTGCCAGCAGCTTAGGGACAAACAATGAGCAGTTCTTC. The chain carries TRBV7-2 and TRBJ2-1; tentative D call: TRBD1 (5 bases). The V end was cut by 1 base, the J end by 5 bases, with 6 bases between. Germline V gene lookup returns CDR1 SGHTA and CDR2 FQGNSA. This CDR3 comprises 13 residues.

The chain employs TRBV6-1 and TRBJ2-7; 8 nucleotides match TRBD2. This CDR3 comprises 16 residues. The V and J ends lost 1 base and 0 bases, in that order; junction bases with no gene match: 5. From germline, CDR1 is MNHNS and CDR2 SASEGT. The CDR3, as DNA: TGTGCCAGCAGTGAAGTGCTGCGGGGGGCCTCCTACGAGCAGTACTTC. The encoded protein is CASSEVLRGASYEQYF.

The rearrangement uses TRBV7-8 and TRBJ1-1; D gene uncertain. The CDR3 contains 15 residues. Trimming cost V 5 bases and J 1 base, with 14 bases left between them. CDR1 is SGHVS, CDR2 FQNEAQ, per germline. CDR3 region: CASSPRRESNTEAFF. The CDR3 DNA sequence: TGTGCCAGCAGCCCCCGTCGGGAATCGAACACTGAAGCTTTCTTT.